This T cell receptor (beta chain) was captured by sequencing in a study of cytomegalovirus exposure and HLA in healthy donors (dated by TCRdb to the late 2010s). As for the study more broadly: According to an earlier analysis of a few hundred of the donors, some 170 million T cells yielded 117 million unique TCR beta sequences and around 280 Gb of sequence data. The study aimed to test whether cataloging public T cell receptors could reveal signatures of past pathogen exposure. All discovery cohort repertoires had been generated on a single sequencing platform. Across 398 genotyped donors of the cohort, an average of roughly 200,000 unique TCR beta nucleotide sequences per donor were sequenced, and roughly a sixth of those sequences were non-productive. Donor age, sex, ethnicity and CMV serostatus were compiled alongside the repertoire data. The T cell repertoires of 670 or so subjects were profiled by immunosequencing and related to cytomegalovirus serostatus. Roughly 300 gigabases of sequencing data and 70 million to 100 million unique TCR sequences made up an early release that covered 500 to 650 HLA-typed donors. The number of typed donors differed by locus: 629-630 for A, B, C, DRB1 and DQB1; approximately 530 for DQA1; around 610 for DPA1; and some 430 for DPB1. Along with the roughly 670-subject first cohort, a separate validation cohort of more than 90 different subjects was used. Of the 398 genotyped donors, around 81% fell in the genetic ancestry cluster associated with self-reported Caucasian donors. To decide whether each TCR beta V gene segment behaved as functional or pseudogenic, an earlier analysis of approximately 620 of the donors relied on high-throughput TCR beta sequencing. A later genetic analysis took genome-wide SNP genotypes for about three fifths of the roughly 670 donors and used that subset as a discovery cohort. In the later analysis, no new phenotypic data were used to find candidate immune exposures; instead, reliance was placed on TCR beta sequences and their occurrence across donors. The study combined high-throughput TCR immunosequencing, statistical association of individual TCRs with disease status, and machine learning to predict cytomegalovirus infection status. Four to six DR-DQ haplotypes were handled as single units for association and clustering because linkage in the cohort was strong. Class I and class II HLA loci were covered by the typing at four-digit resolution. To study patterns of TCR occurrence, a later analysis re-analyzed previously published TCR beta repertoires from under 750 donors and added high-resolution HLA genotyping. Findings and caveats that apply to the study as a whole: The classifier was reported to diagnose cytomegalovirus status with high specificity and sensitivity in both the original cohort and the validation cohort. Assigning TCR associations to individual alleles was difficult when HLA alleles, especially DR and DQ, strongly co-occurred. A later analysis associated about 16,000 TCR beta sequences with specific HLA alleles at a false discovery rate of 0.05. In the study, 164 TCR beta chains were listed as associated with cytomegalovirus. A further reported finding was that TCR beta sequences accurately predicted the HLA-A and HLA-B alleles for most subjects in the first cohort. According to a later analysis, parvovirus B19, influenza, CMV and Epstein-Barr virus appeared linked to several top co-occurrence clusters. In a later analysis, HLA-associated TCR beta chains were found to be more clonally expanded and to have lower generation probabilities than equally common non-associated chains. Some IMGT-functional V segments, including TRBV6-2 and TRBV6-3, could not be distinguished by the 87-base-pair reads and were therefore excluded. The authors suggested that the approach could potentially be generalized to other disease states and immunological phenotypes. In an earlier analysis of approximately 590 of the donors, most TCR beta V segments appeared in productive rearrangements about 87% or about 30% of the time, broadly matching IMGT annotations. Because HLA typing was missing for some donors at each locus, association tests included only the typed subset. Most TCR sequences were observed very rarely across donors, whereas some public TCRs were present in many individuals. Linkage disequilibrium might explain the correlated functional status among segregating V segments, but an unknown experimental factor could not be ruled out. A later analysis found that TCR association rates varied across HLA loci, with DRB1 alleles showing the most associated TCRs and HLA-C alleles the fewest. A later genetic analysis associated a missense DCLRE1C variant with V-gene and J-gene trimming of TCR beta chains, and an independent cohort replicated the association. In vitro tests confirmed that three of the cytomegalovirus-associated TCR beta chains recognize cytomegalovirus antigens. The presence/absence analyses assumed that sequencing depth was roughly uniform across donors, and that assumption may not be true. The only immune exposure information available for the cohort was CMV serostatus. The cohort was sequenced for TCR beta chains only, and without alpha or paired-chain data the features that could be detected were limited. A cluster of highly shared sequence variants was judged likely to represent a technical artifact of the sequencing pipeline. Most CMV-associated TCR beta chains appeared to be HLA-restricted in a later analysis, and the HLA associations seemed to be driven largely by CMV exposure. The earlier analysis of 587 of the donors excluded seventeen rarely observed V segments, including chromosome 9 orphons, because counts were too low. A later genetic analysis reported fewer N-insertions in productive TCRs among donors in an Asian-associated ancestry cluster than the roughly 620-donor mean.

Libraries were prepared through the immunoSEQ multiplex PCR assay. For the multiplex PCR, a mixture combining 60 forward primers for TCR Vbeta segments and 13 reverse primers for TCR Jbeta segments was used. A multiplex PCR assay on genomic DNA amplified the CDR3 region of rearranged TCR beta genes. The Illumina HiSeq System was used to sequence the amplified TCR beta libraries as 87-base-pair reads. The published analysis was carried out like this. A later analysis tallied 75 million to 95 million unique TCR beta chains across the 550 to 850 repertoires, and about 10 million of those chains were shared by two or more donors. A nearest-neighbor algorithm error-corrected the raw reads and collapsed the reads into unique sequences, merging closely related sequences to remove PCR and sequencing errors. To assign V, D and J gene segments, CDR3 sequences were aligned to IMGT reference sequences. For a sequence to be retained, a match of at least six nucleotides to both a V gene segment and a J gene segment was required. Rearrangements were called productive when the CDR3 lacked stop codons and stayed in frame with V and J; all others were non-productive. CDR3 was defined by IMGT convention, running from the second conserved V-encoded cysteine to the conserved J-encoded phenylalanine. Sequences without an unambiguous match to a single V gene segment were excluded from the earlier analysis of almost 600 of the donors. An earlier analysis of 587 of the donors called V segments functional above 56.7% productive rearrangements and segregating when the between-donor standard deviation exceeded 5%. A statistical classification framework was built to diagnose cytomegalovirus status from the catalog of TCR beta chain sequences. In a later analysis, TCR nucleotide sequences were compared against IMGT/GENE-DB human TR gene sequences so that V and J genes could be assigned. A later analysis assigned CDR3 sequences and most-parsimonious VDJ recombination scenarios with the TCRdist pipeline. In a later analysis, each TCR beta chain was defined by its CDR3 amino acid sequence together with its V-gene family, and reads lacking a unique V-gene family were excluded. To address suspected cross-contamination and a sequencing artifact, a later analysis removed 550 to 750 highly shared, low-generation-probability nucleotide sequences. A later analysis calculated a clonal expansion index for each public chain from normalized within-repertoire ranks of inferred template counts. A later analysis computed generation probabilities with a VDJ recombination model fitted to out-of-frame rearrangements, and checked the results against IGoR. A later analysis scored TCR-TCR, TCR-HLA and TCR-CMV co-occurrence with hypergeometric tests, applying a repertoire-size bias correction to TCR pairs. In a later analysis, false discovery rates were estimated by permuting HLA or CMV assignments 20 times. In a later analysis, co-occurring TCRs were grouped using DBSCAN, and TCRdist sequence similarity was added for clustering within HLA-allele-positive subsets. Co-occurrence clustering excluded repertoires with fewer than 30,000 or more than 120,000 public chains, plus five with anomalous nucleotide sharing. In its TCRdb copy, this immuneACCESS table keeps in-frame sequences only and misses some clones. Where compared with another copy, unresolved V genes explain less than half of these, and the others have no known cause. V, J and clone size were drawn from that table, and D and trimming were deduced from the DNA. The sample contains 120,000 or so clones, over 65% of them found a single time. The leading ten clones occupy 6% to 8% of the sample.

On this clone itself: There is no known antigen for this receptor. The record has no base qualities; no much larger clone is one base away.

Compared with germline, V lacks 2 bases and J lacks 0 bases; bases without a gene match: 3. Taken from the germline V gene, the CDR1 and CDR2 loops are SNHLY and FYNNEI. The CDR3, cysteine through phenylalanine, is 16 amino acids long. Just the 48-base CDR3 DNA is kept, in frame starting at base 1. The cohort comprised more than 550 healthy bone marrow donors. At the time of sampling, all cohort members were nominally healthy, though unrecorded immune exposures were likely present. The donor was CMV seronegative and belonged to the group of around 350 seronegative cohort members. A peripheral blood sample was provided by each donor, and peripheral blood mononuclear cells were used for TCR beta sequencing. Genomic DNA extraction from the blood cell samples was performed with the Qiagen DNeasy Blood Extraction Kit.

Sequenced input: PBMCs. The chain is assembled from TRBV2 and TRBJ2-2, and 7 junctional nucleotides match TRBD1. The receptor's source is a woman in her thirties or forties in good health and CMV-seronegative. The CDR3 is CASSEQGVANTGELFF. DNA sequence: TGTGCCAGCAGTGAACAGGGGGTAGCGAACACCGGGGAGCTGTTTTTT.